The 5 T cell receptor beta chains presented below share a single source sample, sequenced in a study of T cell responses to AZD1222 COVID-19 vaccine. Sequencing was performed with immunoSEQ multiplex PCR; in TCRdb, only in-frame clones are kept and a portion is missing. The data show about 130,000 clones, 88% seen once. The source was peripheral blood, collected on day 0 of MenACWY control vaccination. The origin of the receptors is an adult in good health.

Here the CDR3 reads CASSFLGGAAQPQHF. For the CDR3, the DNA is TGTGCCAGTAGTTTCCTGGGGGGGGCCGCTCAGCCCCAGCATTTT. The chain links TRBV19 to TRBJ1-5; D is possibly TRBD1 (6 bases). The CDR3 has 15 residues. The germline V gene has CDR1 LNHDA and CDR2 SQIVND (reference sequence). Trimming shortened V by 5 bases and J by 6 bases, and 17 bases separated the two germline ends.

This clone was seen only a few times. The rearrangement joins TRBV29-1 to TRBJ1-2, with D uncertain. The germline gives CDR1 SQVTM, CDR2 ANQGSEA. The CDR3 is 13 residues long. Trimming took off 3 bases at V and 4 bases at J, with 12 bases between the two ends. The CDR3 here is CSVEMMELYGYTF. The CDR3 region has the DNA TGCAGCGTTGAGATGATGGAGCTCTATGGCTACACCTTC.

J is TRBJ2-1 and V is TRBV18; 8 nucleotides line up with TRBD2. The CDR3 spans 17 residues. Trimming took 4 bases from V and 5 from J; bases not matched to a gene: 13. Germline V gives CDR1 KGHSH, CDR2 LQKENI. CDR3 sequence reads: CASSLQPGLAGHNEQFF. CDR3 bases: TGTGCCAGCTCACTCCAACCAGGGCTAGCGGGCCACAATGAGCAGTTCTTC.

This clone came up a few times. The CDR3 loop is CASSGGGYGYTF. The DNA for the CDR3 is TGTGCCAGCAGCGGGGGGGGCTATGGCTACACCTTC. The chain links TRBV27 to TRBJ1-2, with D perhaps matching TRBD1 (5 bases). Looked up from germline, CDR1 is MNHEY and CDR2 is SMNVEV (reference sequence). V lost 6 bases, J lost 4 bases, and 9 bases lay in between. The CDR3 is 12 amino acids.

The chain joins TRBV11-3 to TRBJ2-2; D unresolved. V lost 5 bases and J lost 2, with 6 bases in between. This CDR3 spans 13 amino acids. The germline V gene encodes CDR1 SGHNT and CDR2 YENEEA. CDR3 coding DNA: TGTGCCAGCAGCCTCCGAAACACCGGGGAGCTGTTTTTT. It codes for CASSLRNTGELFF.